This T cell receptor (beta chain) was sequenced during a study of blood T cell repertoires in COVID-19. Germline values: CDR1 LNHDA, CDR2 SQIVND (reference sequence). This CDR3 is built from 16 residues. Trimming cost V 2 bases and J 4 bases, with 15 bases left between them. Sequencing used immunoSEQ multiplex PCR; TCRdb keeps in-frame clones, though not all of them. The data contain some 66,000 clones, about 89% of them singletons. The source material was peripheral blood. This clonotype was sampled from a human donor in a cohort sampled during active COVID-19. This sequence joins TRBV19 and TRBJ2-1; D is ambiguous. The CDR3 DNA follows: TGTGCCAGTAGTATAACGGAGAACCCCCGATACAATGAGCAGTTCTTC. This gives the protein CASSITENPRYNEQFF.